The next 18 T cell receptor beta chains were all read from a single sample in a study of memory CD4+ T cells and cytomegalovirus serostatus. Some clones are missing from TCRdb's copy, which holds only in-frame ones; the method was immunoSEQ multiplex PCR. The sample consists of 55,000 to 65,000 clones, approximately 77% of them appearing once. The sort gate was single viable CD3+CD4+CD8-CD45RO+ cells for memory CD4+ T cells. The sample comprised memory CD4+ T cells from blood. Every receptor here comes from an adult in good health and CMV-seronegative. Some clones in this sample may be carry-over from other donors' samples.

The rearrangement uses TRBV25-1 and TRBJ1-1; D is possibly TRBD1 (5 bases). Germline V gene lookup returns CDR1 MGHDK and CDR2 SYGVNS. The length of the CDR3 is 16 residues. Trimming left V 0 bases short and J 5 bases short, with 16 bases between. The CDR3 nucleotides read TGTGCCAGCAGTGAATACAGGGTGACGTTAGAGACTGAAGCTTTCTTT. Protein: CASSEYRVTLETEAFF.

The chain recombines TRBV9 with TRBJ2-1; possible D gene TRBD1, 5 bases. Germline V lookup: CDR1 SGDLS, CDR2 YYNGEE. This CDR3 has 15 residues. V was pared by 0 bases and J by 7 bases, with 14 bases between. CDR3 region: CASSVETNPGNEQFF. The CDR3 DNA reads TGTGCCAGCAGCGTAGAGACGAACCCAGGGAATGAGCAGTTCTTC.

This clone came up a few times. Other DNA variants within this sample encode the same CDR3. This chain joins TRBV6-1 and TRBJ1-2; perhaps TRBD1 as D (6 bases). The germline CDR1 and CDR2 sequences are MNHNS and SASEGT. The V end was cut by 2 bases, the J end by 5 bases, with 6 bases between. This CDR3 spans 12 amino acids. The CDR3 is CASSEQGYGYTF. The CDR3 bases are TGTGCCAGCAGTGAACAGGGGTATGGCTACACCTTC.

This clone has more than one count but fewer than ten. This chain joins TRBV30 and TRBJ1-1, with D unresolved. The CDR3 is 14 amino acids. Per germline, CDR1 GTSNPN and CDR2 SVGIG (reference sequence). V was trimmed by 1 base and J by 6 bases, leaving 15 bases between them. The CDR3 loop reads CAWSALAPPAEAFF. The CDR3 nucleotides read TGTGCCTGGAGTGCATTGGCACCCCCTGCTGAAGCTTTCTTT.

Only a few counts were recorded for this clone. The rearrangement joins TRBV6-6 to TRBJ1-2; 8 nucleotides line up with TRBD1. Trimming took 5 bases from V and 4 from J; bases not matched to a gene: 3. The CDR3 spans 13 residues. The germline V gene encodes CDR1 MNHNY and CDR2 SVGAGI (reference sequence). CDR3 coding DNA: TGTGCCAGCAGTGACAGGGGTGGCTATGGCTACACCTTC. Its translation: CASSDRGGYGYTF.

V usage is TRBV28 and J usage is TRBJ2-3; the D gene is possibly TRBD2 (5 bases). The ends were cut back, 6 bases at V and 0 bases at J, with 22 bases in the middle. The CDR3 covers 18 residues. CDR1 is MDHEN and CDR2 is SYDVKM in the germline V gene. The CDR3 DNA reads as TGTGCCAGCAGCCGCCTCCAGGTCGGGGTCTCTAGCACAGATACGCAGTATTTT. The encoded protein is CASSRLQVGVSSTDTQYF.

The chain has TRBV21-1 and TRBJ1-5; the listed D gene, TRBD1, was not tested against the DNA. TRBV21-1 is a listed pseudogene. The CDR3 sequence is 17 residues long. The CDR3 loop reads CASSKAFVLAGVQPQHF. The CDR3 DNA reads TGTGCCAGCAGCAAAGCTTTTGTCCTAGCAGGGGTACAGCCCCAGCATTTT.

The rearrangement uses TRBV28 and TRBJ1-3; no definite D call. The CDR3 has 16 amino acids. V dropped 1 base and J dropped 0 bases, with 10 bases sitting between them. CDR1 is MDHEN, CDR2 SYDVKM, per germline. The CDR3 DNA sequence: TGTGCCAGCAGTTTATCCCCATATCTCTCTGGAAACACCATATATTTT. Its translation is CASSLSPYLSGNTIYF.

The chain employs TRBV7-9 and TRBJ2-7; the match to TRBD2 covers 7 bases. The germline V gene has CDR1 SEHNR and CDR2 FQNEAQ (reference sequence). This CDR3 spans 14 amino acids. V dropped 2 bases and J dropped 2; count of bases not matched to a gene: 3. The CDR3: CASSLTGGTYEQYF. The CDR3 DNA reads TGTGCCAGCAGCTTAACGGGAGGTACCTACGAGCAGTACTTC.

The V and J genes are TRBV25-1 and TRBJ1-3; possible D gene TRBD1, 5 bases. V was trimmed by 7 bases and J by 2 bases, leaving 9 bases between them. The CDR3 is 13 amino acids. The germline CDR1 and CDR2 sequences are MGHDK and SYGVNS. The CDR3 region has the DNA TGTGCCAGCATGGGAGGGGCTGGAAACACCATATATTTT. Residues: CASMGGAGNTIYF.

J is TRBJ1-1 and V is TRBV11-1; 9 bases map to TRBD1. The germline CDR1 and CDR2 sequences are SGHAT and FQDESV (reference sequence). V shed 6 bases, J shed 1 base, and the junction held 3 bases outside the gene matches. The CDR3 spans 14 residues. The CDR3 nucleotides read TGTGCCAGCAGTCGACAGGGGGGGAACACTGAAGCTTTCTTT. It yields the protein CASSRQGGNTEAFF.

This clone occurred once. V usage is TRBV18 and J usage is TRBJ1-6, with D possibly TRBD1 on 5 matching bases. CDR3 size: 16 residues. The ends were cut back, 3 bases at V and 0 bases at J, with 9 bases in the middle. Germline CDR1 KGHSH, CDR2 LQKENI. The CDR3 sequence is CASSPRDSSYNSPLHF. For the CDR3, the DNA is TGTGCCAGCTCACCGAGAGACAGCTCCTATAATTCACCCCTCCACTTT.

A single count supports this clone. The gene calls are TRBV30 and TRBJ2-2; 7 nucleotides align to TRBD1. CDR3 length: 14 residues. Germline assignment: CDR1 GTSNPN and CDR2 SVGIG (reference sequence). After removal of 4 bases from V and 7 bases from J, the junction contained 9 bases not matched to a gene. DNA for the CDR3: TGTGCCTGGACCGGGACAGTATTCTACGGGGAGCTGTTTTTT. As protein: CAWTGTVFYGELFF.

The chain combines TRBV2 with TRBJ2-7; 11 nucleotides agree with TRBD2. V shed 5 bases and J 2 bases; nucleotides not matched to a gene: 2. The CDR3 runs 14 residues. Germline V gene sequence: CDR1 SNHLY, CDR2 FYNNEI. The CDR3 DNA reads TGTGCCAGCAGTTCGGGACTAGCGGCCTACGAGCAGTACTTC. Its protein is CASSSGLAAYEQYF.

This rearrangement joins TRBV28 to TRBJ2-1; D gene ambiguous. Trimming left V 5 bases short and J 6 bases short, with 14 bases between. CDR1 is MDHEN, CDR2 SYDVKM, per germline. This CDR3 has 14 residues. This CDR3 is CASSEVVSGNEQFF. The CDR3, as DNA: TGTGCCAGCAGTGAGGTTGTCTCGGGCAATGAGCAGTTCTTC.

This clone has only one observation. The chain joins TRBV19 to TRBJ1-3, with D uncertain. The V gene lost 0 bases and the J gene lost 0 bases, with 6 bases spanning the gap. The germline V gene has CDR1 LNHDA and CDR2 SQIVND (reference sequence). The CDR3 runs to 15 residues. The CDR3, as DNA: TGTGCCAGTAGTATAGAGATGATCTCTGGAAACACCATATATTTT. This translates into CASSIEMISGNTIYF.

This chain links TRBV11-2 with TRBJ2-1; tentative D call: TRBD1 (5 bases). Germline lookup yields CDR1 SGHAT and CDR2 FQNNGV. The CDR3 loop spans 14 amino acids. The V end lost 1 base, the J end lost 6 bases, and 10 bases lay between the germline ends. CDR3 nucleotide sequence: TGTGCCAGCAGCTTAGGGTGGGGCGCCAATGAGCAGTTCTTC. Translating gives CASSLGWGANEQFF. Full variable domain (outside the CDR3, taken from reference TRBV11-2 and TRBJ2-1): EAGVAQSPRYKIIEKRQSVAFWCNPISGHATLYWYQQILGQGPKLLIQFQNNGVVDDSQLPKDRFSAERLKGVDSTLKIQPAKLEDSAVYLCASSLGWGANEQFFGPGTRLTVL.

The chain has TRBV30 and TRBJ1-2, with TRBD1 as a possible D gene (5 bases). Deletions cut 4 bases from V and 3 bases from J, with 9 bases between. Germline values: CDR1 GTSNPN, CDR2 SVGIG (reference sequence). The CDR3 totals 12 residues. The CDR3 protein is CAWTGHYYGYTF. The DNA for the CDR3 is TGTGCCTGGACAGGACACTACTATGGCTACACCTTC.